A single sample is the source of the 23 T cell receptor beta chains below, sequenced in a study of breast tumors, draining lymph nodes, adjacent tissues (dated by TCRdb to 2016 to 2017). Library prep was done by multiplex PCR. The sequencer was an Illumina HiSeq 2000. The raw public reads went through TCRdb reprocessing: fastp at Q25, MiXCR clone calling, in-frame beta chains kept. Rows are combined by CDR3 protein, so each entry shows the most common genes and DNA. This sample lists 66,000 or so distinct CDR3 sequences; over 40% were detected once. The leading ten clones occupy approximately 8.7% of the sample. The sample consisted of breast tumor tissue. The receptors here all came from a female donor with breast cancer. Some clones in this sample may be carry-over from other donors' samples.

Remarks on this clonotype: Given a much more abundant clone one base away, this may be a read error. The J gene is TRBJ2-3, the V gene TRBV19; possible D gene TRBD1, 6 bases. The V end was cut by 1 base, the J end by 5 bases, with 19 bases between. Germline assignment: CDR1 LNHDA and CDR2 SQIVND (reference sequence). This CDR3 region has 17 residues. The CDR3 reads CASSIGFRKGVLDTQYF. The CDR3 DNA follows: TGTGCCAGTAGTATAGGCTTCCGCAAGGGGGTTTTAGATACGCAGTATTTT.

V gene TRBV6-6 combines with J gene TRBJ2-6; 8 bases are a match to TRBD1. J was trimmed by 2 bases and V by 0 bases; bases with no gene match: 6. The CDR3 has 18 amino acids. Germline assignment: CDR1 MNHNY and CDR2 SVGAGI (reference sequence). Here the CDR3 reads CASSYSKTGVAGANVLTF. The CDR3 DNA follows: TGTGCCAGCAGTTACTCGAAGACAGGGGTCGCTGGGGCCAACGTCCTGACTTTC.

J is TRBJ2-3 and V is TRBV7-9; 12 nucleotides agree with TRBD1. The J call is in doubt because the DNA end fits TRBJ1-5 better. This CDR3 is 15 amino acids long. Germline V gene sequence: CDR1 SEHNR, CDR2 FQNEAQ (reference sequence). The DNA for the CDR3 is TGTGCCAGCAGCCCCGGGACAGGGGGCGGAGATACGCAGCATTTT. It specifies CASSPGTGGGDTQHF.

This clonotype was recorded many times. This chain links TRBV20-1 with TRBJ2-3, with D uncertain. The CDR3 is 13 amino acids. V lost 6 bases and J lost 2, with 12 bases in between. Germline CDR1 is DFQATT and CDR2 is SNEGSKA (reference sequence). The CDR3 bases are TGCAGTGCCCCGACCGACGTCACAGATACGCAGTATTTT. Its translation is CSAPTDVTDTQYF.

About this clonotype itself: The conserved phenylalanine or tryptophan normally closing the CDR3 is absent here, so this likely arose from a read error. The chain combines TRBV7-9 with TRBJ1-6; 7 positions agree with TRBD1. CDR3 length: 16 amino acids. In germline, CDR1 is SEHNR, CDR2 FQNEAQ (reference sequence). With V trimmed by 5 bases and J by 0 bases, 4 bases remained unmatched. The CDR3 DNA reads TGTGCCAGCAGCGAGAGGGACAGCTCCTATAATTCACCCCTCCACTTG. Protein: CASSERDSSYNSPLHL.

To note about this clonotype: Possible read error: a much larger clone is one base away. V is TRBV7-9 and J is TRBJ2-2; the match to TRBD1 covers 10 bases. V shed 5 bases and J 6 bases; nucleotides not matched to a gene: 6. The CDR3 runs 15 residues. CDR1 is SEHNR and CDR2 is FQNEAQ in the germline V gene (reference sequence). As DNA, the CDR3 is TGTGCCAGCAGCCCAGGACAGGGGGACGCCGGGGAGCTGTTTTTT. Protein sequence: CASSPGQGDAGELFF.

The chain couples TRBV27 to TRBJ2-5; 8 nucleotides match TRBD2. Germline V lookup: CDR1 MNHEY, CDR2 SMNVEV (reference sequence). The J segment lost 5 bases and the V segment lost 6 bases, leaving 5 bases of the junction unmatched. The CDR3 is 13 residues long. The CDR3 DNA reads as TGTGCCAGCAGCATTTTAGCGGGGGAGACCCAGTACTTC. Protein: CASSILAGETQYF.

This clonotype was detected only once. A much larger clonotype is one base distant, so this may be a read error. This rearrangement joins TRBV6-5 to TRBJ1-5; D gene uncertain. The germline CDR1 and CDR2 sequences are MNHEY and SVGAGI. This CDR3 spans 15 amino acids. CDR3 sequence reads: CVSSYSAAGDQPQHF. CDR3 nucleotides: TGTGTCAGCAGTTACTCCGCGGCAGGAGATCAGCCCCAGCATTTT.

This chain links TRBV20-1 with TRBJ1-4; D is undetermined. V was cut by 1 base and J by 0 bases, with 15 bases left in between. The CDR3 is 17 residues long. CDR1 is DFQATT and CDR2 is SNEGSKA in the germline V gene (reference sequence). The CDR3 sequence is CSARGYIGLTTNEKLFF. In nucleotides, the CDR3 is TGCAGTGCTAGAGGGTATATAGGACTAACAACTAATGAAAAACTGTTTTTT.

This clonotype was counted many times. The chain uses TRBV19 and TRBJ1-4; a possible D gene is TRBD1 (5 bases). The CDR3 contains 16 residues. In germline, CDR1 is LNHDA, CDR2 SQIVND (reference sequence). Trimming pared 4 bases from V and 4 bases from J, leaving 16 bases between. CDR3 bases: TGTGCCAGTAGTACATGGGGACGGACCATTAATGAAAAACTGTTTTTT. It specifies CASSTWGRTINEKLFF.

V usage is TRBV6-6 and J usage is TRBJ1-3; D is possibly TRBD1 (5 bases). CDR3 length: 12 residues. Germline-derived CDR1 and CDR2 are MNHNY and SVGAGI (reference sequence). V was cut by 8 bases and J by 6 bases, with 11 bases left in between. The CDR3 region has the DNA TGTGCCAGCGGTCTAGGGGCAAACACCATATATTTT. Its translation: CASGLGANTIYF.

The CDR3 region is CSLTRGEQYF. The CDR3 DNA reads TGCAGCTTGACCAGAGGGGAGCAGTACTTC. The chain recombines TRBV29-1 with TRBJ2-7; D is perhaps TRBD2 (5 bases). Germline V gene sequence: CDR1 SQVTM, CDR2 ANQGSEA. V lost 8 bases, J lost 7 bases, and 12 bases lay in between. The CDR3 has 10 amino acids.

Note on this clonotype: The DNA is left out, because the CDR3 cannot be placed on it with certainty; the CDR3 is given as TCRdb lists it. The chain recombines TRBV12-3 or TRBV12-4 with TRBJ1-5; the table's D call TRBD1 went unverified against the DNA. The CDR3 extends over 21 residues, inclusive of both ends. Here the CDR3 reads CASGLRGVRLRAVLRAGHQHF.

Turning to this clonotype: A much larger clone differs from this one at a single base, so this may be a read error. The chain carries TRBV18 and TRBJ2-2; D might be TRBD2 (5 bases). The CDR3 runs to 15 residues. Germline loops: CDR1 KGHSH, CDR2 LQKENI. CDR3 nucleotide sequence: TGTGCCAACTCACGGGGTCAGGCGAACACCGGGGAGCTGTTTTTT. Its translation: CANSRGQANTGELFF.

In the case of this clonotype: A clone one base away is much larger, so this may be a read error. This rearrangement joins TRBV7-3 to TRBJ2-1, with D perhaps matching TRBD1 or TRBD2 (7 bases each). The CDR3 is 14 amino acids. Germline assignment: CDR1 SGHTA and CDR2 FQGTGA. The CDR3: CASSRRGGSNGQFF. The DNA of the CDR3 is TGTGCCAGCAGCCGCAGGGGGGGGTCCAATGGGCAGTTCTTC.

By its share, this clonotype is medium-sized. The rearrangement uses TRBV5-1 and TRBJ1-4; D is undetermined. The CDR3 sequence is 14 residues long. Germline CDR1 SGHRS, CDR2 YFSETQ. The V and J ends lost 2 bases and 3 bases respectively, with 8 bases between them. CDR3 amino acids: CASSFGRPNEKLFF. Here the CDR3 DNA reads TGCGCCAGCAGCTTCGGGCGGCCTAATGAAAAACTGTTTTTT.

V is TRBV7-9 and J is TRBJ2-7; 10 bases agree with TRBD1. The ends lost 8 bases at V and 4 bases at J; junction bases unmatched: 17. Germline CDR1 and CDR2: SEHNR and FQNEAQ (reference sequence). CDR3 length equals 17 residues. The CDR3: CASSRIFGTGAIYEQYF. The CDR3 DNA follows: TGTGCCAGCTCCCGAATTTTTGGGACAGGGGCGATTTACGAGCAGTACTTC.

This clonotype was seen ten or more times. The chain combines TRBV20-1 with TRBJ2-1; D gene uncertain. The CDR3 is made up of 13 amino acids. V lost 0 bases to trimming and J lost 15 bases, with 18 bases between them. Germline V gene data show CDR1 as DFQATT and CDR2 as SNEGSKA (reference sequence). The CDR3 DNA reads TGCAGTGCTAGAGATACGGTGGGTTTTGGATGGTTCTTC. Translation gives CSARDTVGFGWFF.

This clonotype has ten or more counts. This chain joins TRBV7-8 and TRBJ1-5; unclear D gene. Trimming removed 5 bases from V and 0 bases from J, with 17 bases in between. In germline, CDR1 is SGHVS, CDR2 FQNEAQ. The CDR3 is made up of 17 amino acids. The chain's CDR3 is CASSAGGLRFSNQPQHF. CDR3 DNA sequence: TGTGCCAGCAGCGCAGGAGGTTTAAGGTTTAGCAATCAGCCCCAGCATTTT.

Notes on this clonotype: This may come from a read error, since a much larger clone is one base off. The chain employs TRBV3-1 and TRBJ1-4; 7 bases line up with TRBD1. Germline trimming cut 4 bases from V and 4 bases from J; bases unmatched to any gene: 6. The germline V gene encodes CDR1 LGHDT and CDR2 YNNKEL (reference sequence). The CDR3 loop spans 15 amino acids. CDR3 loop: CASSPATGNNEKLFF. The DNA of the CDR3 is TGTGCCAGCAGCCCTGCGACAGGGAATAATGAAAAACTGTTTTTT.

This clonotype was observed at least ten times. The chain joins TRBV12-3 or TRBV12-4 to TRBJ2-1; maybe TRBD2 (5 bases). V dropped 6 bases and J dropped 7 bases, with 19 bases sitting between them. This CDR3 comprises 15 residues. CDR3 sequence reads: CASSFTRGPRNEQFF. The DNA for the CDR3 is TGTGCCAGCAGCTTTACCAGAGGGCCCCGAAATGAGCAGTTCTTC.

This clonotype was counted between two and nine times. The rearrangement links TRBV2 to TRBJ1-1, with no clear D. CDR3 length: 12 residues. Trimming cost V 7 bases and J 1 base, with 7 bases left between them. Looked up from germline, CDR1 is SNHLY and CDR2 is FYNNEI. The CDR3 loop reads CASMLENTEAFF. DNA of the CDR3: TGTGCCAGCATGTTGGAGAACACTGAAGCTTTCTTT.

Note on this clonotype: Without the conserved terminal phenylalanine or tryptophan, this CDR3 likely stems from a read error. No DNA is shown, since the ends of the CDR3 on it are uncertain; the CDR3 is the one TCRdb lists. The chain carries TRBV7-8 and TRBJ2-1; the table assigns TRBD2, which was not confirmed against the DNA. In germline, CDR1 is SGHVS, CDR2 FQNEAQ. The CDR3 contains 16 residues when both ends are counted. This chain's CDR3 is CASSLGGDYSYNEQLV.